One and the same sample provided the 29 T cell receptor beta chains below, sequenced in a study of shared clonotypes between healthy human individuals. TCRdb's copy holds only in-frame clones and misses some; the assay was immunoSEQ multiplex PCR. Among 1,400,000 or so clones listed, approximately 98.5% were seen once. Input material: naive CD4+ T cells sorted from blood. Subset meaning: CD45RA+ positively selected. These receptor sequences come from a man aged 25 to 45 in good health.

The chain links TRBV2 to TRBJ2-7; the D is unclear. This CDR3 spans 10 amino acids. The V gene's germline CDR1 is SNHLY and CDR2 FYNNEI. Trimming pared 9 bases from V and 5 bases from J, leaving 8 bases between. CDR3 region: CASSLHEQYF. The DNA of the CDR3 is TGTGCCAGTTCGCTACACGAGCAGTACTTC.

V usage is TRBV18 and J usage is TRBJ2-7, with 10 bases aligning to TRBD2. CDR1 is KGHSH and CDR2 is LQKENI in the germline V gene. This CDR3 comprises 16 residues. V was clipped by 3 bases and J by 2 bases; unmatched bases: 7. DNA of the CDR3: TGTGCCAGCTCACCCTGGACTAGCGGAGTAACCTACGAGCAGTACTTC. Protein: CASSPWTSGVTYEQYF.

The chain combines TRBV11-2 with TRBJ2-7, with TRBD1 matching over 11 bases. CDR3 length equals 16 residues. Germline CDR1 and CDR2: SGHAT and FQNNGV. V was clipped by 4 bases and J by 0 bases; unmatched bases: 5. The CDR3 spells CASSSRDRGASYEQYF. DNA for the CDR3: TGTGCCAGCAGCTCCCGGGACAGGGGGGCCTCCTACGAGCAGTACTTC. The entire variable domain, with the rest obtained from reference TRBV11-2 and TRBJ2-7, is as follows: EAGVAQSPRYKIIEKRQSVAFWCNPISGHATLYWYQQILGQGPKLLIQFQNNGVVDDSQLPKDRFSAERLKGVDSTLKIQPAKLEDSAVYLCASSSRDRGASYEQYFGPGTRLTVT.

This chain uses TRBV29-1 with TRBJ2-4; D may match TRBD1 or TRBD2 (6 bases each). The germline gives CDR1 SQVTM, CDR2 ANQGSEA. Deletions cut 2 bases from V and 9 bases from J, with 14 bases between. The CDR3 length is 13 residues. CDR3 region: CSVERGAGSIQYF. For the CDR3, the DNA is TGCAGCGTTGAAAGGGGGGCAGGTAGCATTCAGTACTTC.

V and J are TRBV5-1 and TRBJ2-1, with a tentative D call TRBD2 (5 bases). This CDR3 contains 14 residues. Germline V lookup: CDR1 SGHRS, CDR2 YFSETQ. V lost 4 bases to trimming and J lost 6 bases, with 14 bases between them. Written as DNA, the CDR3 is TGCGCCAGCAGCGTGATGGGAGTCGGCAATGAGCAGTTCTTC. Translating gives CASSVMGVGNEQFF.

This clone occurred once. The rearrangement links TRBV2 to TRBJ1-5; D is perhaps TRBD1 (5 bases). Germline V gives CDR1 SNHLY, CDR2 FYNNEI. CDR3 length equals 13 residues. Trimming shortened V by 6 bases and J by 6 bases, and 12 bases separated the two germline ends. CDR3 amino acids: CASRRQGGQPQHF. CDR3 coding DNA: TGTGCCAGCAGGAGGCAGGGCGGTCAGCCCCAGCATTTT.

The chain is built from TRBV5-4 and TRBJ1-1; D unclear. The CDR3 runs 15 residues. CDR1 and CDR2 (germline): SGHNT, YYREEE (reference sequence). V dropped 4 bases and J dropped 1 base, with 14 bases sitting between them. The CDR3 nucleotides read TGTGCCAGCAGCCTCCCACAACGAGGGAACACTGAAGCTTTCTTT. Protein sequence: CASSLPQRGNTEAFF.

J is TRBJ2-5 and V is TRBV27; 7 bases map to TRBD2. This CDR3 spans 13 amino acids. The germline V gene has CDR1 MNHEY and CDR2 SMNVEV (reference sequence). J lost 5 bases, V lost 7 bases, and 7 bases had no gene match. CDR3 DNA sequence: TGTGCCAGCAAGAGGTTGGGGGGGGAGACCCAGTACTTC. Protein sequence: CASKRLGGETQYF.

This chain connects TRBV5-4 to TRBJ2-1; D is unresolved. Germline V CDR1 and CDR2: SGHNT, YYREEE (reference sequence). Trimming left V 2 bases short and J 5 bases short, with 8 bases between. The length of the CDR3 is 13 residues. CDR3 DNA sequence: TGTGCCAGCAGCTTTCGTTGGAACAATGAGCAGTTCTTC. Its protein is CASSFRWNNEQFF.

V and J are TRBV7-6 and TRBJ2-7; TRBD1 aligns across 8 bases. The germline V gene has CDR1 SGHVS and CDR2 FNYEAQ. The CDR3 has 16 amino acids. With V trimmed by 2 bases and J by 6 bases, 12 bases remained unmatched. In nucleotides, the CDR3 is TGTGCCAGCAGCTTAAATCGAGGACAGGGTAGGCGCGAGCAGTACTTC. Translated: CASSLNRGQGRREQYF.

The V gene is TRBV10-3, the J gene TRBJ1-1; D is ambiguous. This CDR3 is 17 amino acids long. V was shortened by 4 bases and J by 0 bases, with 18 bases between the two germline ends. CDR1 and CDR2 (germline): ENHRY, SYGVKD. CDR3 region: CAISGGTVVDMNTEAFF. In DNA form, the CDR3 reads TGTGCCATCAGTGGGGGAACCGTAGTAGACATGAACACTGAAGCTTTCTTT.

The CDR3 sequence: CASSLASGSSSILETQYF. The CDR3 DNA reads as TGCGCCAGCAGCTTGGCTAGCGGATCCTCATCTATTCTCGAGACCCAGTACTTC. V gene TRBV5-1 combines with J gene TRBJ2-5; TRBD2 agrees at 7 bases. Trimming took 0 bases from V and 5 from J; bases not matched to a gene: 16. The CDR3 has 18 residues. Germline assignment: CDR1 SGHRS and CDR2 YFSETQ. The full variable domain, rest sourced from reference TRBV5-1 and TRBJ2-5, is KAGVTQTPRYLIKTRGQQVTLSCSPISGHRSVSWYQQTPGQGLQFLFEYFSETQRNKGNFPGRFSGRQFSNSRSEMNVSTLELGDSALYLCASSLASGSSSILETQYFGPGTRLLVL.

CDR3 sequence reads: CASSLTRTGNQPQHF. The DNA of the CDR3 is TGTGCCAGCAGTTTAACTCGGACGGGCAATCAGCCCCAGCATTTT. The chain has TRBV28 and TRBJ1-5; D call uncertain. The CDR3 loop spans 15 amino acids. Trimming pared 2 bases from V and 2 bases from J, leaving 10 bases between. The germline gives CDR1 MDHEN, CDR2 SYDVKM.

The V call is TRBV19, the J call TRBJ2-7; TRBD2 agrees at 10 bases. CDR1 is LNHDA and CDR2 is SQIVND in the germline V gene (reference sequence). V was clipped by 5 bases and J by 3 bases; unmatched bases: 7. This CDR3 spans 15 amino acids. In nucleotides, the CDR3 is TGTGCCAGTAGTTCCCTAGCGGGAGAAAACTACGAGCAGTACTTC. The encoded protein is CASSSLAGENYEQYF.

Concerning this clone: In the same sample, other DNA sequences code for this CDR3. The CDR3 here is CASSLFGQGNNEQFF. Here the CDR3 DNA reads TGTGCCAGCAGTTTATTCGGACAGGGCAACAATGAGCAGTTCTTC. This chain joins TRBV28 and TRBJ2-1, with 8 bases matching TRBD1. The CDR3 is 15 residues long. Per germline, CDR1 MDHEN and CDR2 SYDVKM. J gave up 5 bases and V 1 base, and 4 bases lay outside the gene matches.

CDR3 region: CASSIDRVRSNNEQFF. For the CDR3, the DNA is TGTGCCAGTAGTATAGATAGGGTGAGGTCTAACAATGAGCAGTTCTTC. The rearrangement uses TRBV19 and TRBJ2-1; D not resolved. CDR3 size: 16 residues. V lost 0 bases to trimming and J lost 5 bases, with 14 bases between them. Germline CDR1 is LNHDA and CDR2 is SQIVND (reference sequence). Looking up the rest from reference TRBV19 and TRBJ2-1 gives the full variable domain: DGGITQSPKYLFRKEGQNVTLSCEQNLNHDAMYWYRQDPGQGLRLIYYSQIVNDFQKGDIAEGYSVSREKKESFPLTVTSAQKNPTAFYLCASSIDRVRSNNEQFFGPGTRLTVL.

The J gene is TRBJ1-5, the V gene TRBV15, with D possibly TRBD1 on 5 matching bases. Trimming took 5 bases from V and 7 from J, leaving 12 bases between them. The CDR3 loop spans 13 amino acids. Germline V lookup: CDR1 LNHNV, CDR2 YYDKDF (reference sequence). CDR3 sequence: CATSGTFWQPQHF. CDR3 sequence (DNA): TGTGCCACCAGCGGGACCTTCTGGCAGCCCCAGCATTTT.

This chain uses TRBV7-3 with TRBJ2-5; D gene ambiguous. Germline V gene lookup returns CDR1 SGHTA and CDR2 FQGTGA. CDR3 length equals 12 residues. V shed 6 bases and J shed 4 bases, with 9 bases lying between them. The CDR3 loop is CASSPLRETQYF. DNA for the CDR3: TGTGCCAGCAGTCCTCTTCGAGAGACCCAGTACTTC.

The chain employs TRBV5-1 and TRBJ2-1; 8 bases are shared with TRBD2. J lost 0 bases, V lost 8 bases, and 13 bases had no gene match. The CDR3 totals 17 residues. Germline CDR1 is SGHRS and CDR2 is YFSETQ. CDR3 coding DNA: TGCGCCAGTCATACAGGGACTAGAGAAAGCTCCTACAATGAGCAGTTCTTC. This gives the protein CASHTGTRESSYNEQFF. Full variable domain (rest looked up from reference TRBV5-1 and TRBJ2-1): KAGVTQTPRYLIKTRGQQVTLSCSPISGHRSVSWYQQTPGQGLQFLFEYFSETQRNKGNFPGRFSGRQFSNSRSEMNVSTLELGDSALYLCASHTGTRESSYNEQFFGPGTRLTVL.

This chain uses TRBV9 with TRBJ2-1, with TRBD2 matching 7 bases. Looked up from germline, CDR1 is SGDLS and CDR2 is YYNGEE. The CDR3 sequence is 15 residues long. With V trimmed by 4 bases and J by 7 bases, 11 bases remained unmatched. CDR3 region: CASSPRDYTGNEQFF. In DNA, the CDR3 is TGTGCCAGCAGCCCTCGGGACTACACGGGGAATGAGCAGTTCTTC. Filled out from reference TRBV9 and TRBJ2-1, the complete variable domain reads DSGVTQTPKHLITATGQRVTLRCSPRSGDLSVYWYQQSLDQGLQFLIQYYNGEERAKGNILERFSAQQFPDLHSELNLSSLELGDSALYFCASSPRDYTGNEQFFGPGTRLTVL.

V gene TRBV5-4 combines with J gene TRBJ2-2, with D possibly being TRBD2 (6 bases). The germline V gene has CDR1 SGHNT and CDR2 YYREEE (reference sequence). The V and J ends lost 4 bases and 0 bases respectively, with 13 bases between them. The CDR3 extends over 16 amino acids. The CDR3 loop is CASSTASGANTGELFF. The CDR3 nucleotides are TGTGCCAGCAGCACAGCCTCGGGAGCGAACACCGGGGAGCTGTTTTTT. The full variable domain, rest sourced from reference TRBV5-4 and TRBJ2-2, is ETGVTQSPTHLIKTRGQQVTLRCSSQSGHNTVSWYQQALGQGPQFIFQYYREEENGRGNFPPRFSGLQFPNYSSELNVNALELDDSALYLCASSTASGANTGELFFGEGSRLTVL.

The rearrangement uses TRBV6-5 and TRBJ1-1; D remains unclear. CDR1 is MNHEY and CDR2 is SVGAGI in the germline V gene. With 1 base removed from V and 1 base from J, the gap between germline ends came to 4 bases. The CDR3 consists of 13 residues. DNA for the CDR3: TGTGCCAGCAGTTACTGGAAGAACACTGAAGCTTTCTTT. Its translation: CASSYWKNTEAFF.

CDR3 loop: CASSFSFLGGTGELFF. In nucleotides, the CDR3 is TGTGCCAGCAGCTTCTCCTTTTTGGGGGGGACCGGGGAGCTGTTTTTT. This sequence joins TRBV11-2 and TRBJ2-2; 7 bases are shared with TRBD2. CDR3 length: 16 amino acids. Germline values: CDR1 SGHAT, CDR2 FQNNGV. V lost 3 bases, J lost 5 bases, and 9 bases stayed unmatched.

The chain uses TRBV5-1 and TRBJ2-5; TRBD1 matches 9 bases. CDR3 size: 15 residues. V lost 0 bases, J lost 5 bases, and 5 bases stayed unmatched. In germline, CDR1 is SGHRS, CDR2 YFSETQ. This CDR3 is CASSLGDRVTETQYF. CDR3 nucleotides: TGCGCCAGCAGCTTGGGGGACAGGGTTACGGAGACCCAGTACTTC. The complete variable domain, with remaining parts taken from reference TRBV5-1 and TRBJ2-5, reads KAGVTQTPRYLIKTRGQQVTLSCSPISGHRSVSWYQQTPGQGLQFLFEYFSETQRNKGNFPGRFSGRQFSNSRSEMNVSTLELGDSALYLCASSLGDRVTETQYFGPGTRLLVL.

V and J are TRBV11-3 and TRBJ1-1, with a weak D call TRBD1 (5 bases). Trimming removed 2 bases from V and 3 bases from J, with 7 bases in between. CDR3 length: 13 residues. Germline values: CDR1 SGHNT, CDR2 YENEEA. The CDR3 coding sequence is TGTGCCAGCAGCTTAAGGGGCTACACTGAAGCTTTCTTT. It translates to CASSLRGYTEAFF.

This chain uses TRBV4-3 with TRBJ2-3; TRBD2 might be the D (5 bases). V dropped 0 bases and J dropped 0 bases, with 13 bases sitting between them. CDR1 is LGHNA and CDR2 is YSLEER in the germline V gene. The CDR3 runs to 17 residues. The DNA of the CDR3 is TGCGCCAGCAGCCAAGATCTCGTGGGAGCCAGCACAGATACGCAGTATTTT. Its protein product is CASSQDLVGASTDTQYF.

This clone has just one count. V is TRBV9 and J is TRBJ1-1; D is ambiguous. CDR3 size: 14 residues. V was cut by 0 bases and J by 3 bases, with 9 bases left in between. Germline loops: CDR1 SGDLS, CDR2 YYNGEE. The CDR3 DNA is TGTGCCAGCAGCGTAGGCAGTTCCGACACTGAAGCTTTCTTT. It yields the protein CASSVGSSDTEAFF.

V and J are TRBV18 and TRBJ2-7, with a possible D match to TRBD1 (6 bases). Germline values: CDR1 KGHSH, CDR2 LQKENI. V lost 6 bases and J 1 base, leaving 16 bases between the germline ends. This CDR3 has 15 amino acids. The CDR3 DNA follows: TGTGCCAGCTCCTCCAGGGGCTATAGATCCTACGAGCAGTACTTC. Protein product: CASSSRGYRSYEQYF.

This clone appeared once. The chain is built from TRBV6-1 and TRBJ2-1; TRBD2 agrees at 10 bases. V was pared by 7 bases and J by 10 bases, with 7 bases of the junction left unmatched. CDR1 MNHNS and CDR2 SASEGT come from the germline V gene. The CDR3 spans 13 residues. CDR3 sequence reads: CASTYILAGEQFF. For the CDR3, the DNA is TGTGCCAGCACTTATATACTAGCGGGGGAGCAGTTCTTC.